These 3 T cell receptor beta chains share one sample of origin, sequenced in a study of T cell responses to AZD1222 COVID-19 vaccine. Method: immunoSEQ multiplex PCR; TCRdb's copy keeps in-frame clones and lacks some. The table shows 70,000 or so clones, with 83% occurring only once. Sequences were derived from peripheral blood, sampled 28 days after the second AZD1222 dose. The receptors shown here come from an adult who received the AZD1222 COVID-19 vaccine.

The chain carries TRBV3-1 (or the pseudogene TRBV3-2) and TRBJ2-7, with D perhaps matching TRBD1 or TRBD2 (5 bases each). The CDR3 is 14 residues long. Trimming cost V 1 base and J 2 bases, with 9 bases left between them. Germline V CDR1 and CDR2: LGHDT, YNNKEL (reference sequence). The DNA for the CDR3 is TGTGCCAGCAGCCAAGTTAGGGGACCCTACGAGCAGTACTTC. Protein product: CASSQVRGPYEQYF.

The V gene is TRBV11-2, the J gene TRBJ2-2; TRBD2 aligns across 9 bases. V dropped 4 bases and J dropped 7; count of bases not matched to a gene: 7. Germline V gene sequence: CDR1 SGHAT, CDR2 FQNNGV. The CDR3 length is 15 residues. CDR3 DNA: TGTGCCAGCAGCTCTAGCGGGGTAGTATACGGGGAGCTGTTTTTT. Protein sequence: CASSSSGVVYGELFF.

The CDR3 DNA follows: TGTGCCAGTAGTACAAGACAGGGATTATCTAGCACAGATACGCAGTATTTT. It is translated as CASSTRQGLSSTDTQYF. The chain recombines TRBV19 with TRBJ2-3, with 7 bases identical to TRBD1. The germline gives CDR1 LNHDA, CDR2 SQIVND (reference sequence). The CDR3 totals 17 residues. Trimming took 4 bases from V and 0 from J; bases not matched to a gene: 10.